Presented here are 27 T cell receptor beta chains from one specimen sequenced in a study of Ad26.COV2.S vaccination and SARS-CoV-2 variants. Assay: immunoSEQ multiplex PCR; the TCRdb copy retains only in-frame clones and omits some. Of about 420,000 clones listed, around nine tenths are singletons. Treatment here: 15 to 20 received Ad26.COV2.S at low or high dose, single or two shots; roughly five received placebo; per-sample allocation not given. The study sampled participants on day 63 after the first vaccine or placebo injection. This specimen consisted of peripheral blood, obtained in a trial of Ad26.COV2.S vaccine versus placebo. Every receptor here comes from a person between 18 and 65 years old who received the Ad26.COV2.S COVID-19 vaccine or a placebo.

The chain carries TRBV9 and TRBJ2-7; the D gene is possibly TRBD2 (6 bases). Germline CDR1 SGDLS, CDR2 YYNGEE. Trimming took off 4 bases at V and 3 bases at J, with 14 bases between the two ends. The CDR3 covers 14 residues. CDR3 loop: CASSPDRRVYEQYF. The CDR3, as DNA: TGTGCCAGCAGCCCCGACCGGAGGGTCTACGAGCAGTACTTC.

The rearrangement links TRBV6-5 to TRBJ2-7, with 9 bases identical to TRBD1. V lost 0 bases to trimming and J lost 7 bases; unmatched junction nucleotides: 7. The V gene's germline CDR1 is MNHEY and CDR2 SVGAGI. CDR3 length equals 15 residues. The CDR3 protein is CASSYSGTGTGEQYF. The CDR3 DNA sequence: TGTGCCAGCAGTTACTCCGGGACAGGGACGGGTGAGCAGTACTTC.

The CDR3 is CASSQDDGGGYNEQFF. CDR3 coding DNA: TGCGCCAGCAGCCAAGATGACGGGGGGGGTTACAATGAGCAGTTCTTC. The chain has TRBV4-3 and TRBJ2-1; 8 bases map to TRBD2. CDR3 length equals 16 residues. The germline gives CDR1 LGHNA, CDR2 YSLEER. With 0 bases clipped from V and 4 bases from J, the junction kept 5 bases outside the gene matches.

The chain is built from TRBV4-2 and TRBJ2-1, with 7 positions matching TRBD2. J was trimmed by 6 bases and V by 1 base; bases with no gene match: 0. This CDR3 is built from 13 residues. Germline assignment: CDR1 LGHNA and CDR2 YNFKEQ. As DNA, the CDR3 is TGTGCCAGCAGCCAAGCTAGCGGCAATGAGCAGTTCTTC. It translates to CASSQASGNEQFF.

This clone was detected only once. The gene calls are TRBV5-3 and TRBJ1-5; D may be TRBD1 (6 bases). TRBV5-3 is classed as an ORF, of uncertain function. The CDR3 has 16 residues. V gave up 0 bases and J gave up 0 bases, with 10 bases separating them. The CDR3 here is CARSLDREHSNQPQHF. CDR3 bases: TGTGCCAGAAGCTTGGACAGGGAACATAGCAATCAGCCCCAGCATTTT.

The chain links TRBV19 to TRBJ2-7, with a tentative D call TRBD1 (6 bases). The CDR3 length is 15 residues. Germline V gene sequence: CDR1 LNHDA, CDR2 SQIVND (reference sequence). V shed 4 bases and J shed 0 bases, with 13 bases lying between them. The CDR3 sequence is CASSTSDRSSYEQYF. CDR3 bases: TGTGCCAGTAGTACGTCAGACAGGAGCTCCTACGAGCAGTACTTC.

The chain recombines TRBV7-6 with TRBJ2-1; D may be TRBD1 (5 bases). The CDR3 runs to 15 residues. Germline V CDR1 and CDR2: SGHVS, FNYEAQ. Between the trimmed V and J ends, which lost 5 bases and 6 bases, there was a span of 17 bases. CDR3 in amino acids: CASSLSQGMRNEQFF. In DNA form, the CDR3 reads TGTGCCAGCAGCCTCTCCCAGGGTATGCGCAATGAGCAGTTCTTC.

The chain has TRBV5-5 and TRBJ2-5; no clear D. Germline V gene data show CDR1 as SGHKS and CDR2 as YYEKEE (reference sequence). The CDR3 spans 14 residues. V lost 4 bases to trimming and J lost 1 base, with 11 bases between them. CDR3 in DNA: TGTGCCAGCAGCCAAGACACATTCCAAGAGACCCAGTACTTC. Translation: CASSQDTFQETQYF.

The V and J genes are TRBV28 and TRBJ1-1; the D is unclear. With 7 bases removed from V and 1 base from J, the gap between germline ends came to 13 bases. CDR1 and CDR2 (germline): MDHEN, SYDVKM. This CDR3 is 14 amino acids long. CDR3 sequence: CASKRRSENTEAFF. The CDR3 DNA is TGTGCCAGCAAGCGGAGATCCGAGAACACTGAAGCTTTCTTT.

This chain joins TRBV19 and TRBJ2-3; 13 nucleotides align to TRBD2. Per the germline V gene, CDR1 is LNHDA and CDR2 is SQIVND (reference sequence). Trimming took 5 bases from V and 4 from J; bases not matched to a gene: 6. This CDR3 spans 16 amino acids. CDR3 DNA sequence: TGTGCCAGTAGTCTGGGACTAGCGGGGAATGCAGATACGCAGTATTTT. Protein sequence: CASSLGLAGNADTQYF.

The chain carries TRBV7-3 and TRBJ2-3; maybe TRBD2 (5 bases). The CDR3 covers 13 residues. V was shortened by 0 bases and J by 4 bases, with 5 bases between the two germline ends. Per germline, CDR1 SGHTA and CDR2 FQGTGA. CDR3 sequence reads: CASSLTRADTQYF. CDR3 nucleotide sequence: TGTGCCAGCAGCTTAACGAGGGCAGATACGCAGTATTTT.

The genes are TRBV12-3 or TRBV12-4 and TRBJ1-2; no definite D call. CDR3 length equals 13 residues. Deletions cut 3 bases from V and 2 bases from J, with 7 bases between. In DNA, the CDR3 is TGTGCCAGCAGTTTCGGCACAAACTATGGCTACACCTTC. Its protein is CASSFGTNYGYTF.

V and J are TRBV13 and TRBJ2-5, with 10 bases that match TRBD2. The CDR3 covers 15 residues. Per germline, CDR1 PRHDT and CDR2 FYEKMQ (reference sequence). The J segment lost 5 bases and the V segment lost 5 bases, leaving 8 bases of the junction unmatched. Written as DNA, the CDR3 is TGTGCCAGCAGCATCAGCGGGGGGGCCAAGGAGACCCAGTACTTC. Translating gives CASSISGGAKETQYF.

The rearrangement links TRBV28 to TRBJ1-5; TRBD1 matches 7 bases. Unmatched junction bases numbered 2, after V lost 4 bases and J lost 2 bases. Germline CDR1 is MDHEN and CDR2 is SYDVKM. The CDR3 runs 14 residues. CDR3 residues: CASSSGQGNQPQHF. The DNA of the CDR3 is TGTGCCAGCAGTTCAGGACAGGGCAATCAGCCCCAGCATTTT. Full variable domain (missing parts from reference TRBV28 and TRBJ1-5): DVKVTQSSRYLVKRTGEKVFLECVQDMDHENMFWYRQDPGLGLRLIYFSYDVKMKEKGDIPEGYSVSREKKERFSLILESASTNQTSMYLCASSSGQGNQPQHFGDGTRLSIL.

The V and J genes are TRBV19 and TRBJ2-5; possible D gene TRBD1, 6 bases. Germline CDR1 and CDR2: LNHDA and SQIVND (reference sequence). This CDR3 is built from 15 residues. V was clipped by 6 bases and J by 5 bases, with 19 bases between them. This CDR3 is CASSTPTGPRETQYF. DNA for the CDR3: TGTGCCAGTAGCACCCCGACAGGCCCCCGGGAGACCCAGTACTTC. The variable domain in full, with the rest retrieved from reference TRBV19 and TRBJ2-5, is DGGITQSPKYLFRKEGQNVTLSCEQNLNHDAMYWYRQDPGQGLRLIYYSQIVNDFQKGDIAEGYSVSREKKESFPLTVTSAQKNPTAFYLCASSTPTGPRETQYFGPGTRLLVL.

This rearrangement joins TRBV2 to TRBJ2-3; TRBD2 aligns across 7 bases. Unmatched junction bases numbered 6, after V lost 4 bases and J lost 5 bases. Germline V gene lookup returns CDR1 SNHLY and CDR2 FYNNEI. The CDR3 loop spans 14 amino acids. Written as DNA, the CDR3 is TGTGCCAGCAGTGGGAGTGGGGGGGTAGATACGCAGTATTTT. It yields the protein CASSGSGGVDTQYF.

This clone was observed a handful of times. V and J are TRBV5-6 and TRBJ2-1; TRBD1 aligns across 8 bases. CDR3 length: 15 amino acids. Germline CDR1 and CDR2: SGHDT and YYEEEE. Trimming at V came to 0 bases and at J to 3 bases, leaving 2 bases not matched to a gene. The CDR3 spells CASSLDGQGYNEQFF. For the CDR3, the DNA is TGTGCCAGCAGCTTGGATGGACAGGGCTACAATGAGCAGTTCTTC.

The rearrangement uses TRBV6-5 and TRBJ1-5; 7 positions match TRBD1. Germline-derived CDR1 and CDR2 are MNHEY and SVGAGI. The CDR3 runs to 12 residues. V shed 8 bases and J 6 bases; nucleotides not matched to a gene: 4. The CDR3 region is CASLGQFQPQHF. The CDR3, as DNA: TGTGCCAGCCTGGGACAGTTTCAGCCCCAGCATTTT.

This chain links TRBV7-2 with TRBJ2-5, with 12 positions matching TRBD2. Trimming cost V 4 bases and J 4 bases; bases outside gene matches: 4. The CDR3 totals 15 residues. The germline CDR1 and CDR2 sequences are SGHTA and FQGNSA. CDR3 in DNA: TGTGCCAGCAGCTCGGCTAGCGGGGGGGCAGAGACCCAGTACTTC. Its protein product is CASSSASGGAETQYF.

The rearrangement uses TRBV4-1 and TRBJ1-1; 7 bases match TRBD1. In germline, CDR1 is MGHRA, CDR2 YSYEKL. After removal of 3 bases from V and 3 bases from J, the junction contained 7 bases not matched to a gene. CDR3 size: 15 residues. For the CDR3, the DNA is TGCGCCAGCAGCCACCCTAGGGGGCGCGACACTGAAGCTTTCTTT. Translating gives CASSHPRGRDTEAFF.

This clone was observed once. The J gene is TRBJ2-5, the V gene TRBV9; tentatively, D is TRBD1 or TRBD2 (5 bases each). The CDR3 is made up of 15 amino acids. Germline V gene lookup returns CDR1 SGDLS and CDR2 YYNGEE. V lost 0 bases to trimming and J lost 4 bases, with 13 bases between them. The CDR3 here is CASSVGWGTGETQYF. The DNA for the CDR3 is TGTGCCAGCAGCGTAGGCTGGGGGACGGGAGAGACCCAGTACTTC.

The CDR3 is CASSSMRTEAFF. CDR3 bases: TGTGCCAGCAGCTCTATGCGAACTGAAGCTTTCTTT. The J gene is TRBJ1-1, the V gene TRBV7-9; D is ambiguous. Per the germline V gene, CDR1 is SEHNR and CDR2 is FQNEAQ (reference sequence). The CDR3 is 12 amino acids. The germline V and J ends were trimmed by 4 bases and 5 bases, with 8 bases remaining between them. The full variable domain, completed using reference TRBV7-9 and TRBJ1-1, is DTGVSQNPRHKITKRGQNVTFRCDPISEHNRLYWYRQTLGQGPEFLTYFQNEAQLEKSRLLSDRFSAERPKGSFSTLEIQRTEQGDSAMYLCASSSMRTEAFFGQGTRLTVV.

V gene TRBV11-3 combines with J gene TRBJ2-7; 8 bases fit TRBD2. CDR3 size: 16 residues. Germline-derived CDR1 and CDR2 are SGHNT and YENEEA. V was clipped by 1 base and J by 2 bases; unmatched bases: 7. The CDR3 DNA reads TGTGCCAGCAGCTTAGTCACCGGGACTAGAACCTACGAGCAGTACTTC. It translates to CASSLVTGTRTYEQYF.

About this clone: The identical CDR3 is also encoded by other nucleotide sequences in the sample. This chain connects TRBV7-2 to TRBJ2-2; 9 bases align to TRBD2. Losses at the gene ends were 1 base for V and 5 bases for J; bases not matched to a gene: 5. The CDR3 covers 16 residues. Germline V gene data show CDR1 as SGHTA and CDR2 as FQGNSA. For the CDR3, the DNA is TGTGCCAGCAGCTTAGGCGCGGGGGGGAATACCGGGGAGCTGTTTTTT. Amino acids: CASSLGAGGNTGELFF.

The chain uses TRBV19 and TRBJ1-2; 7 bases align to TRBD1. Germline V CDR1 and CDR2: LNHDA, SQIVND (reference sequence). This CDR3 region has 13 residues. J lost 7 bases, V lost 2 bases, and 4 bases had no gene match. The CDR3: CASSIPTGSGYTF. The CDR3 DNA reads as TGTGCCAGTAGTATACCGACAGGGAGTGGCTACACCTTC.

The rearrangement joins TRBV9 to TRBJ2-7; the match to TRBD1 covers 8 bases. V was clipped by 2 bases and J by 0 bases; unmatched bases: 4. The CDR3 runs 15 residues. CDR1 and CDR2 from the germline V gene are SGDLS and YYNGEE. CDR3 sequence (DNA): TGTGCCAGCAGCGTCGCCGGGACAGGCTCCTACGAGCAGTACTTC. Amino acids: CASSVAGTGSYEQYF. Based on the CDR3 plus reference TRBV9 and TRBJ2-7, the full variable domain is DSGVTQTPKHLITATGQRVTLRCSPRSGDLSVYWYQQSLDQGLQFLIQYYNGEERAKGNILERFSAQQFPDLHSELNLSSLELGDSALYFCASSVAGTGSYEQYFGPGTRLTVT.

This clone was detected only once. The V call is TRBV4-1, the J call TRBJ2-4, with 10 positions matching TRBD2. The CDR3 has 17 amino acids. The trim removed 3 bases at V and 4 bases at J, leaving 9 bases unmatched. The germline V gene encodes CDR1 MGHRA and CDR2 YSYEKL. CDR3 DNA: TGCGCCAGCAGCCATCACGGTAGCGGGGGGTCTAAAAACATTCAGTACTTC. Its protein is CASSHHGSGGSKNIQYF.